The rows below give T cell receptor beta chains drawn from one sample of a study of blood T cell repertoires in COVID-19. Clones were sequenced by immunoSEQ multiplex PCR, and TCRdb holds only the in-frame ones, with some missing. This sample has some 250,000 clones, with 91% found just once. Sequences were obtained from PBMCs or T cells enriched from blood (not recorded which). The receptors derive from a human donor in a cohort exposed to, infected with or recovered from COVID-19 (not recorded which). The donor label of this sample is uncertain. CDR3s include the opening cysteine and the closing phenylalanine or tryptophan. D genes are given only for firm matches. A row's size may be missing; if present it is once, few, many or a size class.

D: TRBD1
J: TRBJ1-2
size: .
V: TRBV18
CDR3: CASSPPTGGTYGYTF
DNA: TGTGCCAGCTCACCACCGACAGGGGGTACCTATGGCTACACCTTC

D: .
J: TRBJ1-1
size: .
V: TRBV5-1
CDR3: CASSLRGLVNTEAFF
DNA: TGCGCCAGCAGCTTGAGAGGGCTCGTGAACACTGAAGCTTTCTTT

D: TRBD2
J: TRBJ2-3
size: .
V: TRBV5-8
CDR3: CASSLGRGVRTDTQYF
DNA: TGTGCCAGCAGCTTGGGCCGGGGGGTGAGAACAGATACGCAGTATTTT

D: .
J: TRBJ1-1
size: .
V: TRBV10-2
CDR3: CASSDRMNTEAFF
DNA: TGCGCCAGCAGTGACAGGATGAACACTGAAGCTTTCTTT

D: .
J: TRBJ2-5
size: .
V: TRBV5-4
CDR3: CASSSGRETQYF
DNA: TGTGCCAGCAGTTCAGGAAGAGAGACCCAGTACTTC

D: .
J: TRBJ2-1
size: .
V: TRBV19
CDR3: CASSIPGRGRNEQFF
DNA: TGTGCCAGTAGTATCCCTGGCAGGGGGAGGAATGAGCAGTTCTTC

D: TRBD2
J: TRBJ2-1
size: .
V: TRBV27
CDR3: CASRRGGSYNEQFF
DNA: TGTGCCAGCAGACGGGGGGGATCCTACAATGAGCAGTTCTTC

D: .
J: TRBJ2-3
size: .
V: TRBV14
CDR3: CASSQGTPFGAQYF
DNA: TGTGCCAGCAGCCAAGGGACTCCCTTTGGAGCGCAGTATTTT

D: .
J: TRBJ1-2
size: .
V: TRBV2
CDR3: CASSDWGDHTF
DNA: TGTGCCAGCAGTGATTGGGGGGACCACACCTTC

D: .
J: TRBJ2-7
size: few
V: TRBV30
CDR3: CAWSASQGGYEQYF
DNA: TGTGCCTGGAGTGCATCGCAGGGTGGCTACGAGCAGTACTTC

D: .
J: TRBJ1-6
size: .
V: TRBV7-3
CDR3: CASSAALQGTPLHF
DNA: TGTGCCAGCAGCGCGGCCCTCCAAGGAACACCCCTCCACTTT

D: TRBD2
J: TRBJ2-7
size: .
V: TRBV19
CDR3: CASSRAGGIYEQYF
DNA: TGTGCCAGTAGTAGGGCGGGGGGAATCTACGAGCAGTACTTC

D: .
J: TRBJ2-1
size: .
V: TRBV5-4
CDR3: CASSFELAYNEQFF
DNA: TGTGCCAGCAGCTTTGAACTAGCCTACAATGAGCAGTTCTTC

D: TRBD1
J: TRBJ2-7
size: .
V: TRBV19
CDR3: CATQFSGTGGYEQYF
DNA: TGTGCCACCCAATTTTCCGGGACAGGGGGTTACGAGCAGTACTTC

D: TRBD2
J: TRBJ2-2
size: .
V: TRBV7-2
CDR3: CASSLVGPGGAYPGELFF
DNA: TGTGCCAGCAGCTTAGTTGGGCCCGGGGGGGCATATCCCGGGGAGCTGTTTTTT

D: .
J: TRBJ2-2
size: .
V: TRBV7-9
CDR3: CASSLDSPTGELFF
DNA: TGTGCCAGCAGCTTAGACAGTCCCACCGGGGAGCTGTTTTTT

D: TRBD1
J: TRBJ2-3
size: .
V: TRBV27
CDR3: CASSPKPILGDRGGDTQYF
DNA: TGTGCCAGCAGCCCCAAACCTATCTTAGGGGACAGGGGAGGGGATACGCAGTATTTT

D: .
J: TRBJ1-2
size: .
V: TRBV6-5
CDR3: CASSYSNIDSYGYTF
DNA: TGTGCCAGCAGTTACTCGAATATAGACTCCTATGGCTACACCTTC

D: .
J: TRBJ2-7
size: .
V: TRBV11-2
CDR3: CASSPTDTYEQYF
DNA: TGTGCCAGCAGCCCGACAGATACCTACGAGCAGTACTTC

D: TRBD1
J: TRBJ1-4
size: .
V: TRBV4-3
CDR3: CASSPGTGGNEKLFF
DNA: TGCGCCAGCAGCCCCGGGACAGGGGGAAATGAAAAACTGTTTTTT

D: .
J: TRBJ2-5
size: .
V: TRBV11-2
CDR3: CASSYAGGWTQYF
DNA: TGTGCCAGCAGCTACGCAGGGGGGTGGACCCAGTACTTC

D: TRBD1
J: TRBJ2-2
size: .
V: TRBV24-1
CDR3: CATSSTGGTGELFF
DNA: TGTGCCACCAGTTCCACAGGGGGCACCGGGGAGCTGTTTTTT

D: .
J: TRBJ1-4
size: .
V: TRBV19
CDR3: CASTRGTNEKLFF
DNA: TGTGCCAGTACGAGAGGGACTAATGAAAAACTGTTTTTT

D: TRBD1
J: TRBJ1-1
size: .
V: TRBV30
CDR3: CAWSAGTGPTEAFF
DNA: TGTGCCTGGAGTGCCGGGACAGGGCCGACTGAAGCTTTCTTT

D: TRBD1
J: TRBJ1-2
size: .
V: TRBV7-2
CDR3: CASSLGLEQGDGYTF
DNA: TGTGCCAGCAGCTTAGGACTGGAACAGGGGGATGGCTACACCTTC

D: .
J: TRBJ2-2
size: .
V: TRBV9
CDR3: CASSVVSGAGELFF
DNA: TGTGCCAGCAGCGTCGTATCCGGGGCCGGGGAGCTGTTTTTT

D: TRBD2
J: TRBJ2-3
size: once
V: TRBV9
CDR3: CASNRLAGSTDTQYF
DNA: TGTGCCAGCAACCGACTAGCGGGGAGCACAGATACGCAGTATTTT

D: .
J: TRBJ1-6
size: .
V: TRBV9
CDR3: CASSSTQGSYNSPLHF
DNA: TGTGCCAGCAGCTCAACGCAGGGCTCCTATAATTCACCCCTCCACTTT

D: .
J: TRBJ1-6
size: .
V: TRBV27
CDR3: CASSYQGNSPLHF
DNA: TGTGCCAGCAGTTACCAGGGTAATTCACCCCTCCACTTT

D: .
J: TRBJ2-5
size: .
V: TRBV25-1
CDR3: CASSGQGFGETQYF
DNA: TGTGCCAGCAGTGGGCAGGGTTTTGGAGAGACCCAGTACTTC

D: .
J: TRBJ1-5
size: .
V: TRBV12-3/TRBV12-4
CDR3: CASRQGGNQPQHF
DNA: TGTGCCAGCAGACAGGGCGGTAATCAGCCCCAGCATTTT

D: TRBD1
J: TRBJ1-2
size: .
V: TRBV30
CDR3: CAWSVPGQGGLGYGYTF
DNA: TGTGCCTGGAGTGTACCGGGACAGGGAGGCCTCGGCTATGGCTACACCTTC

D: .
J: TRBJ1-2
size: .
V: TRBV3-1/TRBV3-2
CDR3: CASSPAGYGYTF
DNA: TGTGCCAGCAGCCCTGCAGGGTATGGCTACACCTTC

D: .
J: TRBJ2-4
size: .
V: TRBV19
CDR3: CASSLGAGRLNIQYF
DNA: TGTGCCAGTAGTTTGGGGGCCGGGCGGTTAAACATTCAGTACTTC

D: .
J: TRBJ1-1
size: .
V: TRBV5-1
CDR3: CASSPLQGFMEPEAFF
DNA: TGCGCCAGCAGTCCTTTACAGGGTTTTATGGAACCTGAAGCTTTCTTT

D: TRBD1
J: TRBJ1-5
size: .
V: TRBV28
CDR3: CASSSGQGGQPQHF
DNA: TGTGCCAGCAGTTCAGGACAGGGCGGTCAGCCCCAGCATTTT

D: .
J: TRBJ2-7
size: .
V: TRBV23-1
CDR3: CASSQSRVAEQYF
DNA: TGCGCCAGCAGTCAATCGCGGGTAGCCGAGCAGTACTTC

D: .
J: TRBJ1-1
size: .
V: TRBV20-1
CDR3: CSASGEVGEAFF
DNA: TGCAGTGCTAGTGGGGAGGTCGGTGAAGCTTTCTTT

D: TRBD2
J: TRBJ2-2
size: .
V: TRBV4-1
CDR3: CASSHQLAGANTGELFF
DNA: TGCGCCAGCAGCCACCAACTAGCGGGGGCGAACACCGGGGAGCTGTTTTTT

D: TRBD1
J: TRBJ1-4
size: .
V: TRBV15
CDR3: CATSRGDRSNEKLFF
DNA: TGTGCCACCAGCAGGGGGGACAGATCTAATGAAAAACTGTTTTTT

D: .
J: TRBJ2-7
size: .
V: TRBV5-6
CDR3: CASSLRWEQGGTYEQYF
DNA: TGTGCCAGCAGCTTGAGGTGGGAACAGGGGGGGACCTACGAGCAGTACTTC

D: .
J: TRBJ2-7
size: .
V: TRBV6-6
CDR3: CASSFGGGHYEQYF
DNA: TGTGCCAGCAGTTTCGGCGGGGGCCACTACGAGCAGTACTTC

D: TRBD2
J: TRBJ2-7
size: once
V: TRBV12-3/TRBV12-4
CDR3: CASSAGGDYEQYF
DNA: TGTGCCAGCTCGGCGGGGGGCGATTACGAGCAGTACTTC

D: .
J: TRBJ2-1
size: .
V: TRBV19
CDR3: CASRIPGGPWDEQFF
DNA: TGTGCCAGTAGGATCCCTGGTGGGCCGTGGGATGAGCAGTTCTTC

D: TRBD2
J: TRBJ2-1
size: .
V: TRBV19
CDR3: CATNSGGDYNEQFF
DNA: TGTGCCACCAATAGCGGGGGGGACTACAATGAGCAGTTCTTC

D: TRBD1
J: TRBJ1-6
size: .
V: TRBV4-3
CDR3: CASSQDSYRGNSPLHF
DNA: TGCGCCAGCAGCCAAGACTCCTACAGGGGTAATTCACCCCTCCACTTT

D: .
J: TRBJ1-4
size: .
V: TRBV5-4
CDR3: CASSSPAGRNEKLFF
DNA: TGTGCCAGCAGCTCGCCAGCGGGGCGGAATGAAAAACTGTTTTTT

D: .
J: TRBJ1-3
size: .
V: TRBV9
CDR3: CASSVSSTGENTIYF
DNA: TGTGCCAGCAGCGTGAGCTCGACGGGTGAAAACACCATATATTTT

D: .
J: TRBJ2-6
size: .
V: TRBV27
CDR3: CASMSGGANVLTF
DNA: TGTGCCAGCATGTCAGGCGGGGCCAACGTCCTGACTTTC

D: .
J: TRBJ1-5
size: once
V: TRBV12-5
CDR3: CASGLLQGWNQPQHF
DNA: TGTGCTAGTGGTTTACTCCAGGGCTGGAATCAGCCCCAGCATTTT